This T cell receptor beta chain was obtained from a study of shared clonotypes between healthy human individuals. Naive CD8 cells were CD45RO-negative, positively selected for CCR7, excluding terminally differentiated effector memory CD45RA+ cells. Using immunoSEQ multiplex PCR, the repertoire was profiled, and TCRdb retains in-frame clones only, with some absent. This table holds millions of clones, approximately 94% found once. The CDR3 sequence is 15 residues long. Trimming pared 0 bases from V and 3 bases from J, leaving 11 bases between. Germline V gives CDR1 KGHSH, CDR2 LQKENI. The specimen sequenced was naive CD8+ T cells sorted from blood. This clonotype was obtained from a man between 18 and 35 years old in good health. The chain employs TRBV18 and TRBJ1-2; tentative D call: TRBD1 (6 bases). CDR3 protein: CASSPPPGEDYGYTF. CDR3 coding DNA: TGTGCCAGCTCACCACCGCCAGGGGAGGACTATGGCTACACCTTC.